The rows below give T cell receptor beta chains drawn from one sample of a study of T cells in Graves' hyperthyroidism and ophthalmopathy. Via MiXCR, TCRdb re-called the multiplex PCR reads, giving one row per CDR3 protein. Altogether over 550,000 distinct CDR3 sequences are present, 15% to 20% being singletons, with the ten largest covering around 19%. Sequencing was done on a sample of blood. These receptor sequences come from a woman aged 18-30 years with Graves' hyperthyroidism. Each CDR3 is given with its conserved first and last residue. The D gene is left open where the match is weak. A clone size is listed for some rows: how often the clone was seen (once, few, many), or a class if it is expanded.

TRBJ1-5,many,TRBV20-1,TRBD1,TGCAGTGCTACCCGACAGGGGAATCAGCCCCAGCATTTT,CSATRQGNQPQHF
TRBJ1-1,many,TRBV5-8,.,TGTGCCAGCAGCTATGGACGGAGGAACACTGAAGCTTTCTTT,CASSYGRRNTEAFF
TRBJ2-4,many,TRBV28,TRBD2,TGTGCCAGCAGTTTAATCGGTTTTTTGGGCGGGGGAAACATTCAGTACTTC,CASSLIGFLGGGNIQYF
TRBJ1-1,many,TRBV20-1,TRBD1,TGCAGTGCCTCTGGGACAGTACAGACTGAAGCTTTCTTT,CSASGTVQTEAFF
TRBJ2-1,few,TRBV12-3/TRBV12-4,.,TGTGCCAGCAGTTCCGCTGGACATTTGTTCGGGCAGTTCTTC,CASSSAGHLFGQFF
TRBJ1-3,few,TRBV6-6,TRBD1,TGTGCCAGCAGTTACTCGGGACAGGGGATTGGCTCTGGAAACACCATATATTTT,CASSYSGQGIGSGNTIYF
TRBJ2-4,.,TRBV6-1,.,TGTGCCAGCAGTGCGACTGGACAAATAAACATTCAGTACTTC,CASSATGQINIQYF
TRBJ1-1,few,TRBV4-3,.,TGCGCCAGCAGCCAAGGCGCCCAGGGGACTGAAGCTTTCTTT,CASSQGAQGTEAFF
TRBJ1-1,many,TRBV28,.,TGTGCCAGCAGTTCTCCCTTGGGACAATCGAACACTGAAGCTTTCTTT,CASSSPLGQSNTEAFF
TRBJ2-3,many,TRBV20-1,.,TGCAGTGCTAGCTCCTACCGGGATAATACGCAGTATTTT,CSASSYRDNTQYF
TRBJ2-3,many,TRBV27,TRBD2,TGTGCCAGCAGTTCTCAGCGGGAGAGAGATACGCAGTATTTT,CASSSQRERDTQYF
TRBJ2-1,few,TRBV20-1,TRBD2,TGCAGTGCTAGTGGGGGACTAGCCAGAAACTACAATGAGCAGTTCTTC,CSASGGLARNYNEQFF
TRBJ1-2,.,TRBV24-1,.,TGTGCCACCAGTTCGAACTATGGCTACACCTTC,CATSSNYGYTF
TRBJ2-2,.,TRBV6-1,TRBD2,TGTGCCAGCAGACGGACTAGCGGGAGTTCCGGGGAGCTGTTTTTT,CASRRTSGSSGELFF
TRBJ2-1,many,TRBV7-8,TRBD1,TGTGCCAGCAGCTTCCGGGACAGGGCGGTCGATGAGCAGTTCTTC,CASSFRDRAVDEQFF